This TCR beta chain was observed in a study of blood T cell repertoires in COVID-19. The method was immunoSEQ multiplex PCR; TCRdb's version includes in-frame clones alone and lacks a portion of them. Of 150,000 to 200,000 clones in the sample, roughly 90% were seen once. This CDR3 has 15 amino acids. Per the germline V gene, CDR1 is KGHDR and CDR2 is SFDVKD. Unmatched junction bases numbered 9, after V lost 3 bases and J lost 7 bases. Researchers sorted participants into cohorts using their self-reported clinical history. This sequence was found in a woman between 18 and 29 years old who had recovered from COVID-19. The V gene is TRBV24-1, the J gene TRBJ2-3, with 7 bases matching TRBD2. Material: PBMCs or T cells enriched from blood (not recorded which). The CDR3, as DNA: TGTGCCACCAGTGATACCGGGACTACCGCTAATACGCAGTATTTT. Translated: CATSDTGTTANTQYF.